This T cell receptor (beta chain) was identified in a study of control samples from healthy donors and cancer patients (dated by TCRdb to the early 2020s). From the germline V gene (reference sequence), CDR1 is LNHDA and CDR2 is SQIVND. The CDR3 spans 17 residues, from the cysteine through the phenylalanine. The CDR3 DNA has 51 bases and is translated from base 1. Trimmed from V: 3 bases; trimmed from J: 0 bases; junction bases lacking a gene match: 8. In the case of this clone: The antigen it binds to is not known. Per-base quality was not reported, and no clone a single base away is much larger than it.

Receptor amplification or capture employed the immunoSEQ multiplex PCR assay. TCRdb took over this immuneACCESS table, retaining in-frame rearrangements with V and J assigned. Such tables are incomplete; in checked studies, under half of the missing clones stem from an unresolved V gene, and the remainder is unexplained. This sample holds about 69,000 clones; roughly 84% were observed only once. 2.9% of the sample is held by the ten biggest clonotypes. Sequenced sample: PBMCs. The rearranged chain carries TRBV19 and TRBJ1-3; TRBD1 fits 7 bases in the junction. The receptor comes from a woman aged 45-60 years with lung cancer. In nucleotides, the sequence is TGTGCCAGTAGTATGGCGACAGGGCACTCCTCTGGAAACACCATATATTTT. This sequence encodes CASSMATGHSSGNTIYF.